The sample holds a few counts of the clone carrying this TCR delta chain. Other DNA sequences within the sample encode an identical CDR3. This CDR3 comprises 19 residues. The germline V gene has CDR1 TSWWSYY and CDR2 QGS. The trim removed 0 bases at V and 4 bases at J, leaving 16 bases unmatched. The sample comes from a study of gamma-delta chains in newborns, infants, children. As for the study in general: Innate gammadelta T cells reportedly expand polyclonally right after birth, driven by microbial exposure, per the title.

TCRdb fed the reads to CATT. The data show about 2,500 delta-chain clones, 9% to 10% seen once. The V call is TRDV1, the J call TRDJ1, with TRDD3 matching over 8 bases. The material sequenced was blood. This clonotype was obtained from a child who was a newborn, infant or young child, either healthy, febrile or measles-vaccinated (not recorded which). DNA of the CDR3: TGTGCTCTTGGGGAACTCTTAGTTGGCACCGTGGGGGATCTCGATAAACTCATCTTT. Amino acids: CALGELLVGTVGDLDKLIF.